Listed below are T cell receptor beta chains from one sample, sequenced in a study of beta chain features in type 1 diabetes. The table came from immunoSEQ multiplex PCR; TCRdb's copy has only in-frame clones and leaves some out. In the table there are about 340,000 clones, 8% of which are singletons. Material: central memory CD4+ T cells from blood. Receptors originate from a woman younger than 30 in good health. Both conserved end residues are part of each CDR3. D genes are given only for firm matches. Only some rows state a clone size, as once, few, many or a class for expanded clones.

clone_size j_call v_call d_call cdr3_aa cdr3_nt
- TRBJ1-2 TRBV5-4 - CASSRAGDGYTF TGTGCCAGCAGCCGGGCAGGAGATGGCTACACCTTC
many TRBJ1-5 TRBV15 TRBD1 CATRRTGVNQPQHF TGTGCCACCAGAAGGACAGGGGTCAATCAGCCCCAGCATTTT
- TRBJ1-4 TRBV28 - CASSLMGVSEKLFF TGTGCCAGCAGTTTAATGGGGGTTAGTGAAAAACTGTTTTTT
- TRBJ1-3 TRBV15 TRBD1 CATSRDRVGNTIYF TGTGCCACCAGCAGGGACAGGGTCGGAAACACCATATATTTT
few TRBJ1-4 TRBV28 TRBD1 CASSPSGTGNEKLFF TGTGCCAGCAGTCCCTCGGGGACAGGGAATGAAAAACTGTTTTTT
- TRBJ2-1 TRBV7-3 - CASSLGLLGEQFF TGTGCCAGCAGCTTAGGCCTACTCGGTGAGCAGTTCTTC
few TRBJ1-2 TRBV2 TRBD1 CASSDNRGGYGYTF TGTGCCAGCAGTGATAACAGGGGTGGCTATGGCTACACCTTC
- TRBJ1-2 TRBV9 - CASSPSGGAYGYTF TGTGCCAGCAGCCCCTCTGGGGGAGCTTATGGCTACACCTTC
few TRBJ1-1 TRBV5-5 TRBD1 CASSLDSRTGFFF TGTGCCAGCAGCTTAGACTCCAGGACAGGGTTCTTCTTT
- TRBJ2-7 TRBV6-6 TRBD1 CASSRQGYYEQYF TGTGCCAGCAGTCGACAGGGATACTACGAGCAGTACTTC
many TRBJ2-3 TRBV28 TRBD2 CASSVGGRADTQYF TGTGCCAGCAGTGTGGGAGGGCGGGCAGATACGCAGTATTTT
- TRBJ2-1 TRBV29-1 TRBD2 CSVVGGRAINEQFF TGCAGCGTTGTCGGCGGGAGGGCCATCAATGAGCAGTTCTTC
- TRBJ2-7 TRBV20-1 - CSASYEQYF TGCAGTGCTAGTTACGAGCAGTACTTC
few TRBJ1-5 TRBV28 - CASSSTGSDQPQHF TGTGCCAGCAGTTCTACAGGGTCGGATCAGCCCCAGCATTTT
few TRBJ2-7 TRBV10-3 - CAISDGQLSYEQYF TGTGCCATCAGTGACGGGCAGCTCTCCTACGAGCAGTACTTC
- TRBJ2-2 TRBV7-6 TRBD1 CASSSQPGQGSGELFF TGTGCCAGCAGCTCTCAACCGGGACAGGGGTCCGGGGAGCTGTTTTTT
many TRBJ1-4 TRBV4-3 - CASSQERGKLFF TGCGCCAGCAGCCAGGAGAGAGGAAAACTGTTTTTT